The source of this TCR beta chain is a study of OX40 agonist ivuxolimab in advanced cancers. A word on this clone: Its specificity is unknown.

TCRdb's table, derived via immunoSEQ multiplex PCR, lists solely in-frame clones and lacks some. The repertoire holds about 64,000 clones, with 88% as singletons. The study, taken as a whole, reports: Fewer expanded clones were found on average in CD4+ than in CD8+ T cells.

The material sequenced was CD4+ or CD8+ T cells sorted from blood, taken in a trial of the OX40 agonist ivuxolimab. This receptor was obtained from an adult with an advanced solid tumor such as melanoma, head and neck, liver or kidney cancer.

CDR3 loop: CASSPMGLAGYEQYF. As DNA, the CDR3 is TGTGCCAGCAGCCCCATGGGACTAGCGGGCTACGAGCAGTACTTC. The rearrangement joins TRBV14 to TRBJ2-7; 12 nucleotides align to TRBD2. V dropped 4 bases and J dropped 3; count of bases not matched to a gene: 4. CDR1 and CDR2 from the germline V gene are SGHDN and FVKESK. This CDR3 is 15 amino acids long.